The sequence of this TCR beta chain was determined in a study of blood T cell repertoires in COVID-19. In germline, CDR1 is GTSNPN, CDR2 SVGIG (reference sequence). CDR3 size: 16 residues. Between the trimmed V and J ends, which lost 8 bases and 7 bases, there was a span of 28 bases. Assay: immunoSEQ multiplex PCR; the TCRdb copy retains only in-frame clones and omits some. The profile covers hundreds of thousands of clones, with 70% to 90% appearing a single time and roughly 13% taken by the ten largest. The source material was peripheral blood. V usage is TRBV30 and J usage is TRBJ2-3; TRBD2 is a possible D gene (6 bases). The clonotype comes from a woman in her forties or fifties with COVID-19, enrolled during active disease. The DNA for the CDR3 is TGTGCCGGGAAAAATCTCGGGACTCCTAAAGGGCATACGCAGTATTTT. It translates to CAGKNLGTPKGHTQYF. The full variable domain, rest sourced from reference TRBV30 and TRBJ2-3, is SQTIHQWPATLVQPVGSPLSLECTVEGTSNPNLYWYRQAAGRGLQLLFYSVGIGQISSEVPQNLSASRPQDRQFILSSKKLLLSDSGFYLCAGKNLGTPKGHTQYFGPGTRLTVL.